What follows are 26 T cell receptor beta chains derived from one specimen sequenced in a study of cytomegalovirus exposure and HLA in healthy donors. Primers: 60 Vbeta forward and 13 Jbeta reverse. Sequencing was performed with immunoSEQ multiplex PCR; in TCRdb, only in-frame clones are kept and a portion is missing. This table holds about 140,000 clones. The specimen was PBMCs. These receptors were obtained from a male donor in good health and CMV-seronegative.

This rearrangement joins TRBV18 to TRBJ1-2; D remains unclear. Trimming removed 3 bases at V and 7 bases at J, with 12 bases between. CDR1 KGHSH and CDR2 LQKENI come from the germline V gene. CDR3 length: 13 amino acids. In DNA form, the CDR3 reads TGTGCCAGCTCACCGCAGGTTCTGAGTGGCTACACCTTC. This encodes CASSPQVLSGYTF. The variable domain in full, completed from reference TRBV18 and TRBJ1-2, reads NAGVMQNPRHLVRRRGQEARLRCSPMKGHSHVYWYRQLPEEGLKFMVYLQKENIIDESGMPKERFSAEFPKEGPSILRIQQVVRGDSAAYFCASSPQVLSGYTFGSGTRLTVV.

V gene TRBV7-9 combines with J gene TRBJ2-5, with a possible D match to TRBD2 (7 bases). The V gene lost 7 bases and the J gene lost 5 bases, with 26 bases spanning the gap. The germline CDR1 and CDR2 sequences are SEHNR and FQNEAQ (reference sequence). The length of the CDR3 is 17 residues. The CDR3 loop reads CASTMGGRGRIGETQYF. DNA for the CDR3: TGTGCCAGCACAATGGGGGGGCGGGGCAGAATTGGGGAGACCCAGTACTTC.

This rearrangement joins TRBV5-1 to TRBJ2-1; 7 bases align to TRBD2. The junction had 5 bases not matched to a gene; V was cut back by 5 bases and J by 6 bases. The CDR3 consists of 13 residues. Germline V gene sequence: CDR1 SGHRS, CDR2 YFSETQ. CDR3 sequence reads: CASSETSSNEQFF. The CDR3 coding sequence is TGCGCCAGCAGTGAGACTAGCAGCAATGAGCAGTTCTTC.

The chain uses TRBV4-3 and TRBJ1-5; 8 bases are a match to TRBD1. In germline, CDR1 is LGHNA, CDR2 YSLEER. The CDR3 is made up of 13 amino acids. The junction had 4 bases not matched to a gene; V was cut back by 2 bases and J by 10 bases. The CDR3 sequence: CASSQTGGSPQHF. The DNA for the CDR3 is TGCGCCAGCAGCCAAACAGGGGGTTCACCCCAGCATTTT.

The CDR3 loop reads CASSFDYRGTQYF. DNA of the CDR3: TGTGCCAGCAGCTTTGACTATCGGGGTACGCAGTATTTT. The V and J genes are TRBV7-2 and TRBJ2-3; the D gene is possibly TRBD2 (5 bases). Trimming left V 3 bases short and J 8 bases short, with 12 bases between. Germline V CDR1 and CDR2: SGHTA, FQGNSA. The CDR3 covers 13 residues.

The chain links TRBV4-2 to TRBJ1-3; 7 bases are a match to TRBD1. The J segment lost 0 bases and the V segment lost 0 bases, leaving 5 bases of the junction unmatched. Germline V gene lookup returns CDR1 LGHNA and CDR2 YNFKEQ. The CDR3 is made up of 17 amino acids. The CDR3 sequence: CASSQDSPGGSGNTIYF. In nucleotides, the CDR3 is TGTGCCAGCAGCCAAGATTCTCCAGGGGGCTCTGGAAACACCATATATTTT.

J is TRBJ1-5 and V is TRBV2; 9 nucleotides align to TRBD1. V dropped 2 bases and J dropped 6; count of bases not matched to a gene: 5. The CDR3 covers 15 residues. Germline V CDR1 and CDR2: SNHLY, FYNNEI. This CDR3 is CASSEQQGAGQPQHF. DNA for the CDR3: TGTGCCAGCAGTGAACAACAGGGGGCTGGTCAGCCCCAGCATTTT. Variable domain in full (rest from reference TRBV2 and TRBJ1-5): EPEVTQTPSHQVTQMGQEVILRCVPISNHLYFYWYRQILGQKVEFLVSFYNNEISEKSEIFDDQFSVERPDGSNFTLKIRSTKLEDSAMYFCASSEQQGAGQPQHFGDGTRLSIL.

The chain recombines TRBV5-6 with TRBJ1-1; D is undetermined. Per germline, CDR1 SGHDT and CDR2 YYEEEE. The CDR3 is made up of 12 amino acids. Trimming took off 5 bases at V and 4 bases at J, with 9 bases between the two ends. The CDR3: CASRSGGTEAFF. CDR3 coding DNA: TGTGCCAGCAGATCAGGAGGCACTGAAGCTTTCTTT.

The V call is TRBV18, the J call TRBJ1-1; D may be TRBD1 (6 bases). Trimming removed 2 bases from V and 4 bases from J, with 17 bases in between. CDR1 is KGHSH, CDR2 LQKENI, per germline. The CDR3 sequence is 16 residues long. This CDR3 is CASSPWQGSGSTEAFF. Written as DNA, the CDR3 is TGTGCCAGCTCACCATGGCAGGGGAGTGGGAGCACTGAAGCTTTCTTT. Based on the CDR3 plus reference TRBV18 and TRBJ1-1, the full variable domain is NAGVMQNPRHLVRRRGQEARLRCSPMKGHSHVYWYRQLPEEGLKFMVYLQKENIIDESGMPKERFSAEFPKEGPSILRIQQVVRGDSAAYFCASSPWQGSGSTEAFFGQGTRLTVV.

The CDR3 DNA reads as TGTGCCAGCAGTTCTACAGGGGTGGGGACTGAAGCTTTCTTT. Its protein product is CASSSTGVGTEAFF. The J gene is TRBJ1-1, the V gene TRBV6-1; 7 bases agree with TRBD1. There are 14 residues in the CDR3. In germline, CDR1 is MNHNS, CDR2 SASEGT. V shed 5 bases and J 5 bases; nucleotides not matched to a gene: 8.

The rearrangement uses TRBV2 and TRBJ2-7, with D unclear. The CDR3 runs 12 residues. The germline V gene encodes CDR1 SNHLY and CDR2 FYNNEI. The V gene lost 5 bases and the J gene lost 6 bases, with 11 bases spanning the gap. The chain's CDR3 is CASSSERSEQYF. CDR3 nucleotide sequence: TGTGCCAGCAGTTCCGAGAGGAGCGAGCAGTACTTC.

V usage is TRBV5-1 and J usage is TRBJ2-5; D not certain. Trimming removed 4 bases from V and 1 base from J, with 5 bases in between. Germline lookup yields CDR1 SGHRS and CDR2 YFSETQ. This CDR3 has 12 amino acids. CDR3 in DNA: TGCGCCAGCAGCAGACTCCAAGAGACCCAGTACTTC. It specifies CASSRLQETQYF.

V gene TRBV4-2 combines with J gene TRBJ2-3; the match to TRBD2 covers 15 bases. Germline CDR1 LGHNA, CDR2 YNFKEQ. J was trimmed by 0 bases and V by 2 bases; bases with no gene match: 9. The CDR3 is 20 amino acids. DNA of the CDR3: TGTGCCAGCAGCCAATCGGGACTAGCGGGGGGAGTTCTTAGCACAGATACGCAGTATTTT. This codes for CASSQSGLAGGVLSTDTQYF.

The chain has TRBV6-1 and TRBJ2-1; 9 nucleotides agree with TRBD2. This CDR3 contains 14 residues. V lost 0 bases, J lost 15 bases, and 9 bases stayed unmatched. Per the germline V gene, CDR1 is MNHNS and CDR2 is SASEGT. The CDR3 coding sequence is TGTGCCAGCAGTGAAGCGTGGCTAGCGGGGCTGGCGTTCTTC. Protein product: CASSEAWLAGLAFF.

The chain joins TRBV20-1 to TRBJ2-7; D is unclear. This CDR3 comprises 11 residues. Trimming pared 5 bases from V and 3 bases from J, leaving 8 bases between. Germline V gives CDR1 DFQATT, CDR2 SNEGSKA (reference sequence). The CDR3 here is CSALKHYEQYF. Here the CDR3 DNA reads TGCAGTGCTCTTAAGCACTACGAGCAGTACTTC.

The J gene is TRBJ1-2, the V gene TRBV30; D remains ambiguous. From germline, CDR1 is GTSNPN and CDR2 SVGIG (reference sequence). Trimming removed 0 bases from V and 8 bases from J, with 16 bases in between. This CDR3 region has 14 residues. CDR3 protein: CAWSVLGWGGGYTF. The DNA of the CDR3 is TGTGCCTGGAGTGTACTAGGCTGGGGAGGAGGCTACACCTTC.

CDR3 sequence: CASSLEASGIHEQYF. CDR3 DNA sequence: TGCGCCAGCAGCTTGGAGGCTAGCGGGATCCACGAGCAGTACTTC. The genes are TRBV5-1 and TRBJ2-7, with TRBD2 matching 9 bases. V lost 0 bases, J lost 5 bases, and 6 bases stayed unmatched. Germline V gives CDR1 SGHRS, CDR2 YFSETQ. This CDR3 contains 15 residues.

V is TRBV30 and J is TRBJ1-1, with D possibly matching TRBD1 (6 bases). The CDR3 extends over 16 amino acids. The V and J ends lost 0 bases and 5 bases respectively, with 19 bases between them. Looked up from germline, CDR1 is GTSNPN and CDR2 is SVGIG (reference sequence). The CDR3: CAWSVPLRGDRTEAFF. Here the CDR3 DNA reads TGTGCCTGGAGTGTACCCCTCAGGGGAGATAGGACTGAAGCTTTCTTT.

This chain links TRBV30 with TRBJ2-7; 7 bases agree with TRBD2. V lost 2 bases and J lost 7; bases outside the gene matches: 11. This CDR3 contains 14 residues. Germline V gene sequence: CDR1 GTSNPN, CDR2 SVGIG (reference sequence). As DNA, the CDR3 is TGTGCCTGGAGTCAACCGGAACTAGCGCGAGAGCAGTACTTC. It encodes CAWSQPELAREQYF.

The chain combines TRBV2 with TRBJ2-7, with TRBD1 matching over 9 bases. Per germline, CDR1 SNHLY and CDR2 FYNNEI. The V and J ends lost 8 bases and 4 bases, in that order; junction bases with no gene match: 9. This CDR3 region has 14 residues. The CDR3, as DNA: TGTGCCAGCCTCACCGGGACAGGGTCTTACGAGCAGTACTTC. Amino acid sequence: CASLTGTGSYEQYF.

This chain links TRBV6-1 with TRBJ2-1; 10 bases are shared with TRBD1. The CDR3 has 15 amino acids. Germline V gene lookup returns CDR1 MNHNS and CDR2 SASEGT. V was pared by 4 bases and J by 5 bases, with 5 bases of the junction left unmatched. The CDR3 sequence is CASSAPGTGDNEQFF. The CDR3 DNA reads TGTGCCAGCAGTGCCCCCGGGACAGGGGACAATGAGCAGTTCTTC.

The gene calls are TRBV6-5 and TRBJ2-7, with 13 bases identical to TRBD2. Trimming took 8 bases from V and 6 from J; bases not matched to a gene: 4. Germline values: CDR1 MNHEY, CDR2 SVGAGI. The CDR3 consists of 13 residues. DNA of the CDR3: TGTGCCAGCTTCGGACTAGCGGGAGTCGAGCAGTACTTC. Residues: CASFGLAGVEQYF.

The chain employs TRBV10-3 and TRBJ1-1; possibly TRBD1 for D (6 bases). CDR1 is ENHRY and CDR2 is SYGVKD in the germline V gene. The V end lost 0 bases, the J end lost 3 bases, and 11 bases lay between the germline ends. The CDR3 loop spans 15 amino acids. CDR3 loop: CAISESTGRDTEAFF. The CDR3 DNA follows: TGTGCCATCAGTGAGTCTACAGGGAGGGACACTGAAGCTTTCTTT.

The rearrangement joins TRBV9 to TRBJ2-1; 15 bases line up with TRBD2. This CDR3 is built from 16 residues. Germline-derived CDR1 and CDR2 are SGDLS and YYNGEE. V lost 4 bases to trimming and J lost 7 bases; unmatched junction nucleotides: 6. The CDR3 protein is CASSPRTSGRGNEQFF. In DNA form, the CDR3 reads TGTGCCAGCAGCCCCCGGACTAGCGGGAGGGGAAATGAGCAGTTCTTC.

The chain joins TRBV6-5 to TRBJ1-1; 8 bases match TRBD1. The V gene's germline CDR1 is MNHEY and CDR2 SVGAGI. V shed 2 bases and J 7 bases; nucleotides not matched to a gene: 3. The CDR3 extends over 13 amino acids. CDR3 sequence (DNA): TGTGCCAGCAGTTACGGGACAGGACTTGAAGCTTTCTTT. The encoded protein is CASSYGTGLEAFF.

The chain uses TRBV6-1 and TRBJ1-5; D possibly corresponds to TRBD1 (6 bases). The CDR3 loop spans 15 amino acids. V was pared by 9 bases and J by 7 bases, with 22 bases between. Germline CDR1 is MNHNS and CDR2 is SASEGT. Here the CDR3 DNA reads TGTGCCAGTAGTCCTGAACAGGGCTTTGGACAGCCCCAGCATTTT. Its protein is CASSPEQGFGQPQHF.